This T cell receptor (beta chain) originates from a study of Ad26.COV2.S vaccination and SARS-CoV-2 variants. The count of this clone is one. Regarding treatment: some 19 received Ad26.COV2.S at low or high dose, single or two shots; roughly five received placebo; per-sample allocation not given. After the first vaccine or placebo injection, samples were drawn on day 63. Unmatched junction bases numbered 9, after V lost 0 bases and J lost 8 bases. In germline, CDR1 is LGHNA, CDR2 YSLEER. The CDR3 covers 15 residues. Profiled with immunoSEQ multiplex PCR; TCRdb holds only in-frame clones, not every one. The repertoire holds roughly 390,000 clones, with roughly nine tenths as singletons.

The chain links TRBV4-3 to TRBJ1-1; TRBD1 agrees at 7 bases. This TCR derives from a person aged 18-60 years who received the Ad26.COV2.S COVID-19 vaccine or a placebo. Sample: peripheral blood, taken in a trial of Ad26.COV2.S vaccine versus placebo. CDR3 amino acids: CASSQEGQGDGEAFF. For the CDR3, the DNA is TGCGCCAGCAGCCAAGAAGGCCAGGGGGACGGAGAAGCTTTCTTT.